Following are 16 T cell receptor beta chains from one sample sequenced in a study of cytomegalovirus exposure and HLA in healthy donors. Measured with immunoSEQ multiplex PCR; TCRdb has only the in-frame clones, and not every one. The sample holds 240,000 or so clones, around 87% seen once. Source material: PBMCs. The receptors derive from a woman in her 30s in good health and CMV-seropositive.

This clone was observed a single time. The chain links TRBV10-3 to TRBJ1-2; D unclear. The CDR3 extends over 16 amino acids. V lost 0 bases and J 3 bases, leaving 14 bases between the germline ends. Germline loops: CDR1 ENHRY, CDR2 SYGVKD. The CDR3: CAISESIIQTYYGYTF. CDR3 DNA sequence: TGTGCCATCAGTGAGTCGATAATACAGACCTACTATGGCTACACCTTC.

V is TRBV5-1 and J is TRBJ2-2; 7 bases line up with TRBD2. CDR3 length: 16 amino acids. Germline V lookup: CDR1 SGHRS, CDR2 YFSETQ. Trimming at V came to 3 bases and at J to 5 bases, leaving 10 bases not matched to a gene. CDR3 protein: CASSSQGWEGTGELFF. The CDR3 DNA reads as TGCGCCAGCAGCTCCCAGGGTTGGGAGGGGACCGGGGAGCTGTTTTTT.

This clone has ten or more counts. The chain recombines TRBV6-1 with TRBJ2-2; 9 bases line up with TRBD2. The CDR3 loop spans 14 amino acids. Germline CDR1 reads MNHNS; CDR2 reads SASEGT. Trimming at V came to 7 bases and at J to 6 bases, leaving 6 bases not matched to a gene. The CDR3 is CASKVAGEAGELFF. CDR3 coding DNA: TGTGCCAGCAAGGTAGCGGGAGAAGCCGGGGAGCTGTTTTTT.

V and J are TRBV11-3 and TRBJ2-5; weak D call: TRBD1 (6 bases). The ends were cut back, 5 bases at V and 4 bases at J, with 20 bases in the middle. The CDR3 runs to 16 residues. Germline V lookup: CDR1 SGHNT, CDR2 YENEEA. The CDR3 DNA reads as TGTGCCAGCAGCCCTCGGACAGATTCTCCGGGAGAGACCCAGTACTTC. Amino acids: CASSPRTDSPGETQYF.

The chain recombines TRBV27 with TRBJ2-3; 9 bases agree with TRBD2. This CDR3 is built from 16 residues. Germline CDR1 and CDR2: MNHEY and SMNVEV (reference sequence). J gave up 4 bases and V 6 bases, and 11 bases lay outside the gene matches. The DNA for the CDR3 is TGTGCCAGCAGCCGGATAGCGGGAGCGGGGTCAGATACGCAGTATTTT. It codes for CASSRIAGAGSDTQYF.

V usage is TRBV7-2 and J usage is TRBJ1-2, with D perhaps matching TRBD1 (6 bases). CDR1 SGHTA and CDR2 FQGNSA come from the germline V gene. Trimming removed 4 bases at V and 11 bases at J, with 11 bases between. The CDR3 consists of 11 residues. The CDR3, as DNA: TGTGCCAGCAGCTCGAACCAGGGGTACACCTTC. This gives the protein CASSSNQGYTF.

The J gene is TRBJ1-1, the V gene TRBV28; D is unresolved. Between the trimmed V and J ends, which lost 7 bases and 3 bases, there was a span of 12 bases. Looked up from germline, CDR1 is MDHEN and CDR2 is SYDVKM. The CDR3 length is 13 residues. DNA for the CDR3: TGTGCCAGCAAGTTTGTGGGCTACACTGAAGCTTTCTTT. This codes for CASKFVGYTEAFF.

The chain combines TRBV6-1 with TRBJ1-1, with 9 bases identical to TRBD1. This CDR3 is built from 16 residues. Germline V CDR1 and CDR2: MNHNS, SASEGT. J was trimmed by 5 bases and V by 3 bases; bases with no gene match: 10. CDR3 DNA sequence: TGTGCCAGCAGTGAGCAGTTACAGGGGGCGCAAACTGAAGCTTTCTTT. Amino acid sequence: CASSEQLQGAQTEAFF.

The J gene is TRBJ2-3, the V gene TRBV5-1, with TRBD2 identical over 7 bases. V trimming: 2 bases; J trimming: 4 bases; junction bases outside the gene matches: 10. The CDR3 is made up of 16 amino acids. CDR1 SGHRS and CDR2 YFSETQ come from the germline V gene. Here the CDR3 DNA reads TGCGCCAGCAGCTTTGGTGCAGCGGGGACGGCAGATACGCAGTATTTT. This sequence encodes CASSFGAAGTADTQYF.

This rearrangement joins TRBV5-1 to TRBJ1-4, with 7 bases lining up with TRBD1. V was pared by 1 base and J by 6 bases, with 6 bases of the junction left unmatched. CDR3 size: 15 residues. Germline V gene sequence: CDR1 SGHRS, CDR2 YFSETQ. CDR3 nucleotides: TGCGCCAGCAGCTTGCATGGGACAGTAGATGAAAAACTGTTTTTT. Protein product: CASSLHGTVDEKLFF. The full variable domain, its missing parts supplied by reference TRBV5-1 and TRBJ1-4, is KAGVTQTPRYLIKTRGQQVTLSCSPISGHRSVSWYQQTPGQGLQFLFEYFSETQRNKGNFPGRFSGRQFSNSRSEMNVSTLELGDSALYLCASSLHGTVDEKLFFGSGTQLSVL.

The chain joins TRBV1 to TRBJ2-5; the D segment call TRBD2 is taken from the table without a DNA check. TRBV1 corresponds to a pseudogene. The CDR3 contains 16 residues. In DNA, the CDR3 is TGCACCAGCAGCCAAGGAAGGACTAGCGGTAAAGAGACCCAGTACTTC. Encoded protein: CTSSQGRTSGKETQYF.

The V call is TRBV9, the J call TRBJ2-3; 8 bases are shared with TRBD2. Trimming took 5 bases from V and 2 from J; bases not matched to a gene: 10. Germline CDR1 reads SGDLS; CDR2 reads YYNGEE. The CDR3 covers 16 residues. The CDR3 is CASRARAGEVTDTQYF. CDR3 DNA: TGTGCCAGCAGGGCGAGAGCGGGAGAGGTCACAGATACGCAGTATTTT.

The V and J genes are TRBV12-5 and TRBJ2-7; 11 positions agree with TRBD1. The V and J ends lost 4 bases and 2 bases, in that order; junction bases with no gene match: 7. The germline gives CDR1 LGHNT, CDR2 FRNRAP. This CDR3 has 16 residues. This CDR3 reads CASGWTGTGGTYEQYF. CDR3 nucleotides: TGTGCTAGTGGTTGGACAGGGACAGGGGGTACCTACGAGCAGTACTTC.

V is TRBV21-1 and J is TRBJ2-7; the table calls TRBD1, which could not be checked here. TRBV21-1 is a pseudogene segment. This CDR3 spans 15 amino acids. The CDR3 protein is CASTPGQLRSYEQYF. The DNA for the CDR3 is TGTGCCAGCACACCGGGACAGCTTAGGTCCTACGAGCAGTACTTC.

This chain uses TRBV5-1 with TRBJ2-5; D possibly corresponds to TRBD2 (5 bases). CDR3 length equals 15 residues. CDR1 is SGHRS and CDR2 is YFSETQ in the germline V gene. The V and J ends lost 4 bases and 2 bases respectively, with 15 bases between them. The CDR3, as DNA: TGCGCCAGCAGCCCGGGCATGGGAGCGCAAGAGACCCAGTACTTC. It codes for CASSPGMGAQETQYF. The full variable domain, its missing parts supplied by reference TRBV5-1 and TRBJ2-5, is KAGVTQTPRYLIKTRGQQVTLSCSPISGHRSVSWYQQTPGQGLQFLFEYFSETQRNKGNFPGRFSGRQFSNSRSEMNVSTLELGDSALYLCASSPGMGAQETQYFGPGTRLLVL.

The chain recombines TRBV10-1 with TRBJ2-1; 8 bases fit TRBD2. The CDR3 sequence is 16 residues long. Trimming cost V 0 bases and J 7 bases; bases outside gene matches: 8. Per the germline V gene, CDR1 is WNHNN and CDR2 is SYGVQD (reference sequence). The DNA for the CDR3 is TGCGCCAGCAGTGAGTCGGGCAGGACTAGCTCAAATGAGCAGTTCTTC. Encoded protein: CASSESGRTSSNEQFF.